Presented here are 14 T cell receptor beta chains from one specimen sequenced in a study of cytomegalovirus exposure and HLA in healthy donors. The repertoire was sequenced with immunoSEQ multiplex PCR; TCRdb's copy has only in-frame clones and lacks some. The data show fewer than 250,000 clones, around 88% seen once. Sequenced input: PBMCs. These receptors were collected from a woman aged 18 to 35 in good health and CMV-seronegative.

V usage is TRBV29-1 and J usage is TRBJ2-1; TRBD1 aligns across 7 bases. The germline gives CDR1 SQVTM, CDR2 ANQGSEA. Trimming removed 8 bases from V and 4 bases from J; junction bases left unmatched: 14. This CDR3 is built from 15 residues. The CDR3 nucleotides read TGCAGCTTGATAGGGGGCCTAACAGGATACAATGAGCAGTTCTTC. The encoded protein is CSLIGGLTGYNEQFF.

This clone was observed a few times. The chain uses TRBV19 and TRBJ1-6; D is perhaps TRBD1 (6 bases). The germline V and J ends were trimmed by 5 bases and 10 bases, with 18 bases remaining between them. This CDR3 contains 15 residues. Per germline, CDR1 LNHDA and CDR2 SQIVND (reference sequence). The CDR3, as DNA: TGTGCCAGTAGTGAGGGGACACTAAAGAGATCACCCCTCCACTTT. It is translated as CASSEGTLKRSPLHF.

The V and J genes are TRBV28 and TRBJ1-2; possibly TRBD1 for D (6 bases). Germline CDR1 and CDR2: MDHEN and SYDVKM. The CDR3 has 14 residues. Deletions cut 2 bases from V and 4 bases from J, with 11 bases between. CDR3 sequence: CASSLTGISYGYTF. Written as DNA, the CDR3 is TGTGCCAGCAGTTTAACAGGGATCTCCTATGGCTACACCTTC.

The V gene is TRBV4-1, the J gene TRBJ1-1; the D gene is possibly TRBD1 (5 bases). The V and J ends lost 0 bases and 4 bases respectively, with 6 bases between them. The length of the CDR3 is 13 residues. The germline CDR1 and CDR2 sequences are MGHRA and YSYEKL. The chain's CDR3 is CASSQEGVTEAFF. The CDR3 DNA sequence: TGCGCCAGCAGCCAAGAAGGGGTCACTGAAGCTTTCTTT.

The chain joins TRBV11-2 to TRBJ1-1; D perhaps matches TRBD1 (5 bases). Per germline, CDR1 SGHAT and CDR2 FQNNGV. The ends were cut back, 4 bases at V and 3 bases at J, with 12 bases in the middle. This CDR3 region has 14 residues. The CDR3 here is CASSWEDSHTEAFF. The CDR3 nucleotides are TGTGCCAGCAGCTGGGAAGACAGTCACACTGAAGCTTTCTTT.

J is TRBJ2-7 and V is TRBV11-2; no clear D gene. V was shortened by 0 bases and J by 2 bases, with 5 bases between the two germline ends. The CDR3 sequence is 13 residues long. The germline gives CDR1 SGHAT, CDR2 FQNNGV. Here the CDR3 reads CASSLEGPYEQYF. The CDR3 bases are TGTGCCAGCAGCTTAGAGGGCCCCTACGAGCAGTACTTC. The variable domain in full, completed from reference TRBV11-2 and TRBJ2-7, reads EAGVAQSPRYKIIEKRQSVAFWCNPISGHATLYWYQQILGQGPKLLIQFQNNGVVDDSQLPKDRFSAERLKGVDSTLKIQPAKLEDSAVYLCASSLEGPYEQYFGPGTRLTVT.

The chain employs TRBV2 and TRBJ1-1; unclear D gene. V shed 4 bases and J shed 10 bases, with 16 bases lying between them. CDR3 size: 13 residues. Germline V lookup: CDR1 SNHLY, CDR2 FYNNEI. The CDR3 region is CASSGGRDLGAFF. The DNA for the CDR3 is TGTGCCAGCAGTGGAGGCAGAGACCTGGGAGCTTTCTTT.

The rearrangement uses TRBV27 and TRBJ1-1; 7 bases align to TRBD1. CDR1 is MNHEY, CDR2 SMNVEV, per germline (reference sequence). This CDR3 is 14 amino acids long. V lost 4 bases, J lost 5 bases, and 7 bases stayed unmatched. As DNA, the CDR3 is TGTGCCAGCAGTTACAGGGGTGGGGTTACTGAAGCTTTCTTT. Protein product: CASSYRGGVTEAFF.

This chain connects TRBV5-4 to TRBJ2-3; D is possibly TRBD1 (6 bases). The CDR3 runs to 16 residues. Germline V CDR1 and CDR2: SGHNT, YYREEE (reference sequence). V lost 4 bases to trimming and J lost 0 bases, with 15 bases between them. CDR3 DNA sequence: TGTGCCAGCAGCCCTCCGGGACAAATTAGCACAGATACGCAGTATTTT. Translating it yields CASSPPGQISTDTQYF.

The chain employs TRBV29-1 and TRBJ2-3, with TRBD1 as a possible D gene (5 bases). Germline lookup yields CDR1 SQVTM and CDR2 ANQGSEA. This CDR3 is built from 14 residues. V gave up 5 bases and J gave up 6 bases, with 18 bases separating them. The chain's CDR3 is CSVRPGQGRDTQYF. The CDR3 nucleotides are TGCAGCGTTAGGCCGGGCCAGGGTCGGGATACGCAGTATTTT.

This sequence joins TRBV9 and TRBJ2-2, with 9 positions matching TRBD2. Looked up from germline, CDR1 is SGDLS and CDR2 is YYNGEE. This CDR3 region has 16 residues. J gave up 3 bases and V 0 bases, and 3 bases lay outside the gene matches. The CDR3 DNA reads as TGTGCCAGCAGCGTAGGACTAGCGGCTGACACCGGGGAGCTGTTTTTT. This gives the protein CASSVGLAADTGELFF.

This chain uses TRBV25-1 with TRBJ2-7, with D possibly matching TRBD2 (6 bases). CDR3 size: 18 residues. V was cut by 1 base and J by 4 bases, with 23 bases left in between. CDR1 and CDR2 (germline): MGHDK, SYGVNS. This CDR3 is CASSEFYALAGKSYEQYF. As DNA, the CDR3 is TGTGCCAGCAGTGAATTTTATGCTTTGGCGGGAAAGAGTTACGAGCAGTACTTC.

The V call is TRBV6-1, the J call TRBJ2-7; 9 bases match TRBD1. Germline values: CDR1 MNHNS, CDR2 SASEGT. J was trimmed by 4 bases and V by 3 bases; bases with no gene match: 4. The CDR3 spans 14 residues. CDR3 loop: CASSDWDRVYEQYF. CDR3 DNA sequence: TGTGCCAGCAGTGATTGGGACAGGGTTTACGAGCAGTACTTC.

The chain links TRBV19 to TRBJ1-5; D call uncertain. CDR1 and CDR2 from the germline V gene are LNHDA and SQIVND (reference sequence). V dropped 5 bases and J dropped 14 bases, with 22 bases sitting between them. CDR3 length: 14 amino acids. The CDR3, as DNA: TGTGCCAGTAGTCGCCGATCAACTGGCGGGTCCAAGCATTTT. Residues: CASSRRSTGGSKHF.